These T cell receptor beta chains were read from a single sample in a study of identical twins. TCRdb called the 5' RACE reads again in MiXCR, with one record for every CDR3 protein. This sample carries more than 400,000 distinct CDR3 sequences, over 12% of them seen once, and the ten largest clones take roughly 0.42%. These same data were also listed under a study on yellow fever vaccine responses in identical twins.

Specimen: CD4+ T cells sorted from blood. The receptors derive from a woman between 18 and 30 years old in good health. CDR3s include the opening cysteine and the closing phenylalanine or tryptophan. The order of the fields is clone size, V gene, D gene, CDR3 length, J gene, CDR3 DNA, CDR3 protein. The D gene is left open where the match is weak. Clone size is stated in some rows and not others, as once, few, many or a class when expanded.

>many|TRBV5-5|.|14|TRBJ2-7
TGTGCCAGCAGCCAATATCACACCACCTACGAGCAGTACTTC
CASSQYHTTYEQYF
>.|TRBV14|.|18|TRBJ2-1
TGTGCCAGCAGCCGCCTGGGTCTTAGGGACCTTTTATACAATGAGCAGTTCTTC
CASSRLGLRDLLYNEQFF
>.|TRBV27|TRBD2|19|TRBJ2-1
TGTGCCAGCACCCCCCGTAGACTAGCGGGGGCGAAATTGTACAATGAGCAGTTCTTC
CASTPRRLAGAKLYNEQFF
>few|TRBV7-8|.|12|TRBJ2-1
TGTGCCAGCAGCTTAGTCCTAGATCAGCAGTTCTTC
CASSLVLDQQFF
>few|TRBV29-1|.|10|TRBJ2-5
TGCAGCGTTGGGACATGGGTCCAGTACTTC
CSVGTWVQYF
>few|TRBV6-2/TRBV6-3|.|12|TRBJ2-5
TGTGCCAGCAGTTACGTCAGGGAGACCCAGTACTTC
CASSYVRETQYF
>many|TRBV12-3/TRBV12-4|TRBD1|15|TRBJ1-1
TGTGCCAGCAGTTTAGAGCCCACAGGGGGAGCTGAAGCTTTCTTT
CASSLEPTGGAEAFF
>few|TRBV5-1|.|16|TRBJ2-1
TGCGCCAGCAGTTCAATCCCGGGGACCTCAATCAATGAGCAGTTCTTC
CASSSIPGTSINEQFF
>.|TRBV18|.|13|TRBJ2-7
TGTGCCAGCTCCACGACAAACTCCTACGAGCAGTACTTC
CASSTTNSYEQYF
>few|TRBV7-2|.|16|TRBJ2-7
TGTGCCAGCAGCTTAGTTCCGAGGATCTCATCCTACGAGCAGTACTTC
CASSLVPRISSYEQYF
>few|TRBV5-1|TRBD2|16|TRBJ2-3
TGCGCCAGCAGCCAAGTAGCGGGTCCTGCCGGGGGTACGCAGTATTTT
CASSQVAGPAGGTQYF
>.|TRBV7-9|.|15|TRBJ2-6
TGTGCCAGCAGTTTAATGGGTTCCGGGGCCAACGTCCTGACTTTC
CASSLMGSGANVLTF
>.|TRBV20-1|TRBD1|12|TRBJ1-2
TGCAGTGCAGAAGCTCAGGGGGCCGGCTACACCTTC
CSAEAQGAGYTF
>few|TRBV9|.|16|TRBJ2-7
TGTGCCAGCAGCTCTCGGGAAAGGGGTAACTCCTACGAGCAGTACTTC
CASSSRERGNSYEQYF
>few|TRBV28|.|11|TRBJ2-7
TGTGCCGTCGGGGGTTCCTACGAGCAGTACTTC
CAVGGSYEQYF
>many|TRBV2|.|13|TRBJ2-1
TGTGCCAGCATCAAAACCAGGCTCAGTGAGCAGTTCTTC
CASIKTRLSEQFF
>few|TRBV19|.|14|TRBJ2-3
TGTGCCAGTAGTATGAGGTCAGGCACAGATACGCAGTATTTT
CASSMRSGTDTQYF
>.|TRBV11-3|TRBD2|16|TRBJ2-1
TGTGCCAGCAGCGCTTCTAGCGGGGAAGGGTTGGATGAGCAGTTCTTC
CASSASSGEGLDEQFF
>.|TRBV10-3|TRBD1|15|TRBJ1-6
TGTGCCATCAGTCCAGGGGGCTCCTATAATTCACCCCTCCACTTT
CAISPGGSYNSPLHF
>.|TRBV4-1|TRBD2|17|TRBJ2-3
TGCGCCAGCAGCCCCTCCCGACTAGCGGGAGGAACAGATACGCAGTATTTT
CASSPSRLAGGTDTQYF
>.|TRBV5-1|.|15|TRBJ2-1
TGCGCCAGCAGCTTCAGCGGACCCTCCTACAATGAGCAGTTCTTC
CASSFSGPSYNEQFF
>.|TRBV9|.|17|TRBJ1-2
TGTGCCAGCAGCGGAGGAGCCAGGACAATCTCGAATAATGGCTACACCTTC
CASSGGARTISNNGYTF
>.|TRBV7-9|.|14|TRBJ2-2
TGTGCCAGCAGCTTAGATTCGAGCACCGGGGAGCTGTTTTTT
CASSLDSSTGELFF
>few|TRBV7-9|TRBD1|15|TRBJ2-1
TGTGCCAGCAGCCCGAGAGGGACAGGGAACAATGAGCAGTTCTTC
CASSPRGTGNNEQFF
>few|TRBV7-8|.|14|TRBJ1-5
TGTGCCAGCAGCTTGATGCTGATCAATCAGCCCCAGCATTTT
CASSLMLINQPQHF
>.|TRBV15|.|16|TRBJ2-7
TGTGCCACCAGCAGAGTATTCGCGACTGAATACTACGAGCAGTACTTC
CATSRVFATEYYEQYF
>.|TRBV5-1|.|16|TRBJ1-5
TGCGCCAGCAGCTTTGGGTATGGGAATAGCAATCAGCCCCAGCATTTT
CASSFGYGNSNQPQHF
>.|TRBV5-1|TRBD1|16|TRBJ2-5
TGCGCCAGCAGCAGCCTTTTCGGACAGGGGCGGGAGACCCAGTACTTC
CASSSLFGQGRETQYF
>few|TRBV5-1|TRBD2|16|TRBJ2-3
TGCGCCAGCAGCTTTGGGTCAGCGGGAGGAGGAGATACGCAGTATTTT
CASSFGSAGGGDTQYF
>many|TRBV5-1|.|14|TRBJ2-4
TGCGCCAGCAGCGAGGACAGAGCCAAAAACATTCAGTACTTC
CASSEDRAKNIQYF
>few|TRBV29-1|.|11|TRBJ2-7
TGCAGCGTTGGGCCGCTTGGGGAGCAGTACTTC
CSVGPLGEQYF
>.|TRBV20-1|TRBD1|14|TRBJ2-3
TGCAGTGCCCAGGGACAGGGAGTCCCAGATACGCAGTATTTT
CSAQGQGVPDTQYF
>few|TRBV6-5|.|14|TRBJ2-1
TGTGCCAGCAGTTACGGGGGGGCGTACAATGAGCAGTTCTTC
CASSYGGAYNEQFF
>few|TRBV12-3/TRBV12-4|.|15|TRBJ1-2
TGTGCCAGCACCCCGACAGAGCGGGTTGGTGGTGGCTACACCTTC
CASTPTERVGGGYTF
>.|TRBV3-1|TRBD1|16|TRBJ1-1
TGTGCCAGCAGCCAAGCTCACGGGCAGGGGGGCACTGAAGCTTTCTTT
CASSQAHGQGGTEAFF
>few|TRBV12-3/TRBV12-4|TRBD2|15|TRBJ2-1
TGTGCCAGCAGGGGGGGGGAGGGGCTATCTAATGAGCAGTTCTTC
CASRGGEGLSNEQFF
>.|TRBV12-3/TRBV12-4|.|13|TRBJ1-4
TGTGCCAGCAGTCCGGGCCTTAATGAAAAACTGTTTTTT
CASSPGLNEKLFF
>many|TRBV5-1|.|15|TRBJ2-1
TGCGCCAGCAGCTCCCCGACTAGTGCCTACAATGAGCAGTTCTTC
CASSSPTSAYNEQFF
>few|TRBV5-1|TRBD2|14|TRBJ2-3
TGCGCCAGCGCCGGGACTATGGGCACAGATACGCAGTATTTT
CASAGTMGTDTQYF
>many|TRBV20-1|.|15|TRBJ2-1
TGCAGTGCTAGAGTGGCCCCGGGCTGGTACAATGAGCAGTTCTTC
CSARVAPGWYNEQFF
>many|TRBV29-1|TRBD2|16|TRBJ2-5
TGCAGCGTTGAACGGGCACGAAGCGGGATGCAAGAGACCCAGTACTTC
CSVERARSGMQETQYF